The clone carrying this TCR beta chain was seen at least ten times. Its target is unknown. These data belong to a study of T cells in Graves' hyperthyroidism and ophthalmopathy. Study-level results: A 13 V-J model separated ophthalmopathy from stable hyperthyroidism.

Trimming removed 5 bases from V and 1 base from J; junction bases left unmatched: 7. The CDR3 totals 15 residues. CDR1 SEHNR and CDR2 FQNEAQ come from the germline V gene (reference sequence). Amplified regions were TCR beta CDR3 sequences from RNA transcripts. Using the HTBI primer set, a first-round RT-PCR was run on the TCR CDR3. TCRdb re-called the multiplex PCR reads with MiXCR, one entry per CDR3 protein. The repertoire holds about 610,000 distinct CDR3 sequences, with just over 45% as singletons. The TCR originated in a woman aged 18-29 years with Graves' hyperthyroidism. The sequenced sample was peripheral blood or thyroid tissue (not recorded which). V is TRBV7-9 and J is TRBJ2-7; 8 bases match TRBD1. CDR3 loop: CASSPSGGYSYEQYF. The CDR3 DNA reads as TGTGCCAGCAGCCCATCAGGGGGCTATTCCTACGAGCAGTACTTC.